These 22 T cell receptor beta chains were all obtained from the same sample, sequenced in a study of regulatory T cells in long-lasting Graves disease. Time point in this sample: newly diagnosed GD, antithyroid drugs for less than 3 months. PBMC-extracted RNA yielded the TCR library. Arm-PCR with iRepertoire HTBI primers amplified the CDR3 regions for these TCR beta libraries. TCRdb reprocessed the multiplex PCR reads with MiXCR, giving one entry per CDR3 protein. The data show 390,000 or so distinct CDR3 sequences, with approximately 12% seen just once and under 20% held by the top ten. These same data were also listed under a study on T cells in Graves' hyperthyroidism and ophthalmopathy.

Source: peripheral blood mononuclear cells (PBMCs), taken at new diagnosis, from a patient treated with antithyroid drugs. Every receptor here comes from a woman under 30 with Graves disease.

The chain carries TRBV14 and TRBJ2-1; D gene ambiguous. The V end lost 3 bases, the J end lost 13 bases, and 10 bases lay between the germline ends. Per the germline V gene, CDR1 is SGHDN and CDR2 is FVKESK. This CDR3 contains 11 residues. CDR3 nucleotides: TGTGCCAGCAGCCAGGCGCTCCTCCAGTTCTTC. Its translation: CASSQALLQFF.

This clonotype was detected ten times or more. J is TRBJ2-3 and V is TRBV20-1; TRBD1 or TRBD2 may be the D gene (7 bases each). Trimming shortened V by 5 bases and J by 4 bases, and 19 bases separated the two germline ends. Looked up from germline, CDR1 is DFQATT and CDR2 is SNEGSKA (reference sequence). This CDR3 contains 15 residues. The CDR3 region has the DNA TGCAGTGCTCTACGGGGGGACAGTGGGTCAGATACGCAGTATTTT. It yields the protein CSALRGDSGSDTQYF.

In this sample, this clonotype turned up many times. The CDR3 here is CASSGTGYTEAFF. As DNA, the CDR3 is TGTGCCAGCAGTGGCACAGGGTACACTGAAGCTTTCTTT. The V call is TRBV28, the J call TRBJ1-1; D is perhaps TRBD1 (6 bases). The V end lost 5 bases, the J end lost 3 bases, and 10 bases lay between the germline ends. The germline V gene has CDR1 MDHEN and CDR2 SYDVKM. CDR3 length: 13 amino acids.

This clonotype was seen only a few times. The chain combines TRBV7-6 with TRBJ2-4; possibly TRBD2 for D (5 bases). Looked up from germline, CDR1 is SGHVS and CDR2 is FNYEAQ. Between the trimmed V and J ends, which lost 5 bases and 3 bases, there was a span of 14 bases. This CDR3 comprises 15 residues. CDR3 nucleotides: TGTGCCAGCAGCGCCTCGGACTGGGACAAAAACATTCAGTACTTC. Translation gives CASSASDWDKNIQYF.

At least ten counts were recorded for this clonotype. The genes are TRBV28 and TRBJ2-3; D is possibly TRBD2 (5 bases). Per germline, CDR1 MDHEN and CDR2 SYDVKM. The length of the CDR3 is 14 residues. The CDR3 protein is CATAELVGTDTQYF. CDR3 coding DNA: TGTGCTACGGCGGAACTAGTTGGCACAGATACGCAGTATTTT.

The V and J genes are TRBV3-1 and TRBJ2-2; 7 positions match TRBD1. Germline loops: CDR1 LGHDT, CDR2 YNNKEL (reference sequence). Unmatched junction bases numbered 17, after V lost 3 bases and J lost 1 base. The CDR3 consists of 20 residues. The CDR3 sequence is CASSHHFITQTGLNTGELFF. The CDR3 DNA is TGTGCCAGCAGCCATCATTTCATAACTCAGACAGGGCTGAACACCGGGGAGCTGTTTTTT.

This clonotype was seen repeatedly, ten times or more. This chain connects TRBV28 to TRBJ2-3; D perhaps matches TRBD2 (5 bases). Germline-derived CDR1 and CDR2 are MDHEN and SYDVKM. The CDR3 is 15 residues long. Trimming left V 3 bases short and J 1 base short, with 11 bases between. CDR3 protein: CASSFFLGGTDTQYF. CDR3 coding DNA: TGTGCCAGCAGTTTTTTTCTCGGGGGCACAGATACGCAGTATTTT.

In this sample, this clonotype turned up a few times. The chain is built from TRBV6-9 and TRBJ2-7; TRBD2 might be the D (5 bases). The V gene lost 3 bases and the J gene lost 7 bases, with 16 bases spanning the gap. The length of the CDR3 is 14 residues. Per the germline V gene, CDR1 is MNHGY and CDR2 is SVAAGI. The CDR3 loop is CASSYSRARGEQYF. For the CDR3, the DNA is TGTGCCAGCAGTTACTCTCGAGCTCGAGGGGAGCAGTACTTC.

Of note for this clonotype: A much larger clone sits a single nucleotide away, making a read error possible. The J gene is TRBJ1-5, the V gene TRBV20-1, with D possibly TRBD1 on 5 matching bases. The CDR3 has 15 residues. Germline values: CDR1 DFQATT, CDR2 SNEGSKA (reference sequence). The CDR3 reads CSAHYGRDGDQPQRF. The CDR3 region has the DNA TGCAGTGCTCATTATGGTAGGGACGGGGATCAGCCCCAGCGTTTT.

This clonotype showed up many times. The chain joins TRBV5-8 to TRBJ2-7; D may correspond to TRBD1 or TRBD2 (5 bases each). CDR3 size: 14 residues. From germline, CDR1 is SGHTS and CDR2 YDEGEE. Trimming pared 4 bases from V and 4 bases from J, leaving 15 bases between. As DNA, the CDR3 is TGTGCCAGCAGCACGATCTCGGGGCCGTACGAGCAGTACGTC. It specifies CASSTISGPYEQYV.

This clonotype was counted at least ten times. V usage is TRBV6-5 and J usage is TRBJ2-2, with no clear D. The CDR3 runs 13 residues. Trimming took 2 bases from V and 3 from J, leaving 4 bases between them. The germline V gene encodes CDR1 MNHEY and CDR2 SVGAGI. The CDR3 coding sequence is TGTGCCAGCAGTTACACAGACACCGGGGAGCTGTTTTTT. Translated: CASSYTDTGELFF.

Concerning this clonotype: Being one base from a much bigger clone, this may be a read error. The V gene is TRBV30, the J gene TRBJ2-4; D is possibly TRBD1 (6 bases). V was cut by 5 bases and J by 0 bases, with 17 bases left in between. Germline V gives CDR1 GTSNPN, CDR2 SVGIG (reference sequence). This CDR3 comprises 16 residues. Here the CDR3 DNA reads TGTGCCTGGGGGACATCGGGACACCCAGCCAAAAACATTCAGTACTTC. Its translation: CAWGTSGHPAKNIQYF.

The chain has TRBV7-9 and TRBJ1-2; 7 nucleotides match TRBD1. CDR3 length: 11 residues. Germline V gene data show CDR1 as SEHNR and CDR2 as FQNEAQ (reference sequence). Trimming took 5 bases from V and 8 from J; bases not matched to a gene: 2. CDR3 region: CASSRDSGYTF. CDR3 DNA: TGTGCCAGCAGCCGGGACAGCGGCTACACCTTC.

The sample holds a few counts of this clonotype. The chain is built from TRBV12-3 or TRBV12-4 and TRBJ1-2, with TRBD1 matching over 11 bases. The CDR3 covers 15 residues. The V segment lost 6 bases and the J segment 3 bases; nucleotides outside the gene matches: 6. CDR3 coding DNA: TGTGCCAGCAGGGCCGGGACAGGGGGGTACTATGGCTACACCTTC. This codes for CASRAGTGGYYGYTF.

In this sample, this clonotype turned up many times. The J gene is TRBJ1-5, the V gene TRBV6-1; the match to TRBD1 covers 8 bases. In germline, CDR1 is MNHNS, CDR2 SASEGT. V was clipped by 6 bases and J by 3 bases; unmatched bases: 10. CDR3 length: 16 residues. CDR3 loop: CASSRGSDRVNQPQHF. CDR3 coding DNA: TGTGCCAGCAGCCGCGGTTCGGACAGGGTCAATCAGCCCCAGCATTTT.

This clonotype has ten or more counts. V and J are TRBV11-3 and TRBJ2-3, with D possibly being TRBD1 (6 bases). V gave up 2 bases and J gave up 2 bases, with 11 bases separating them. This CDR3 region has 15 residues. Germline V gene sequence: CDR1 SGHNT, CDR2 YENEEA. CDR3 protein: CASSLTGHLTDTQYF. The CDR3 DNA sequence: TGTGCCAGCAGCTTAACGGGACATCTCACAGATACGCAGTATTTT.

This clonotype was seen ten or more times. V and J are TRBV7-2 and TRBJ2-7; D remains ambiguous. V lost 0 bases and J lost 3, with 12 bases in between. Germline CDR1 and CDR2: SGHTA and FQGNSA. The CDR3 is 15 amino acids. The CDR3 spells CASSLAGSGFYEQYV. Written as DNA, the CDR3 is TGTGCCAGCAGCTTAGCAGGATCAGGCTTCTACGAGCAGTACGTC.

This clonotype appeared many times. The chain uses TRBV20-1 and TRBJ2-7, with 8 bases fitting TRBD2. V lost 6 bases to trimming and J lost 5 bases; unmatched junction nucleotides: 18. The CDR3 is made up of 16 amino acids. Per germline, CDR1 DFQATT and CDR2 SNEGSKA (reference sequence). CDR3 DNA sequence: TGCAGTGCCAATAAGCTACTTGGCGGGGGGAGGGACGAGCAGTACTTC. Its protein product is CSANKLLGGGRDEQYF.

This clonotype was observed many times. V usage is TRBV7-8 and J usage is TRBJ2-3; 9 nucleotides line up with TRBD2. The V segment lost 3 bases and the J segment 4 bases; nucleotides outside the gene matches: 14. The germline V gene encodes CDR1 SGHVS and CDR2 FQNEAQ. The CDR3 runs to 18 residues. The CDR3 here is CASSFQVAGARLADTQYF. CDR3 DNA sequence: TGTGCCAGCAGCTTCCAGGTAGCGGGGGCCCGCTTGGCAGATACGCAGTATTTT.

This clonotype was detected many times. The chain joins TRBV5-1 to TRBJ1-2; D is perhaps TRBD1 (5 bases). The CDR3 sequence is 13 residues long. Trimming took 4 bases from V and 8 from J, leaving 15 bases between them. Germline CDR1 SGHRS, CDR2 YFSETQ. CDR3 loop: CASSRGSEGGYTF. The CDR3 nucleotides are TGCGCCAGCAGCCGGGGGAGTGAAGGGGGCTACACCTTC.

This clonotype was counted ten times or more. This chain joins TRBV19 and TRBJ1-1, with 11 bases aligning to TRBD1. The ends lost 0 bases at V and 4 bases at J; junction bases unmatched: 10. From germline, CDR1 is LNHDA and CDR2 SQIVND (reference sequence). CDR3 length: 18 residues. The CDR3 loop is CASSIDQGQGAWGTEAFF. The CDR3 nucleotides are TGTGCCAGTAGTATAGATCAAGGACAGGGGGCTTGGGGCACTGAAGCTTTCTTT.

The V call is TRBV7-9, the J call TRBJ2-6; 9 nucleotides align to TRBD1. CDR1 SEHNR and CDR2 FQNEAQ come from the germline V gene (reference sequence). CDR3 length: 17 amino acids. Trimming removed 5 bases from V and 2 bases from J; junction bases left unmatched: 7. CDR3: CASSHTGGAAGANVLTF. CDR3 nucleotides: TGTGCCAGCAGCCATACAGGGGGCGCGGCTGGGGCCAACGTCCTGACTTTC.